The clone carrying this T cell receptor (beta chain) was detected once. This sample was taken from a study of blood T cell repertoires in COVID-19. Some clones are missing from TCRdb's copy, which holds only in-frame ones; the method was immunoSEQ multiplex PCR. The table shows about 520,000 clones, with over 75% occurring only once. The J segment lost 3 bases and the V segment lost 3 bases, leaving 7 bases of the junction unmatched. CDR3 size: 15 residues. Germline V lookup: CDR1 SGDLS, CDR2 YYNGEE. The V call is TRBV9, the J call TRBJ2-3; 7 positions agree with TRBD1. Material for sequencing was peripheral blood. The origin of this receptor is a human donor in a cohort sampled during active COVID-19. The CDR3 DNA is TGTGCCAGCAGCGATAGACAGGGTTGGACAGATACGCAGTATTTT. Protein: CASSDRQGWTDTQYF.